The clone carrying this T cell receptor (beta chain) was counted ten times or more. Each patient went into thyroid surgery without having received any treatment. TCRdb recomputed clones from the PCR reads via MiXCR. The data contain about 32,000 clones, about 20% of them singletons. These data originate in a study of metastatic and nonmetastatic thyroid tumors. This receptor was identified in a female donor with papillary thyroid cancer or a benign thyroid nodule (not recorded which). Some clones in this sample may be carry-over from other donors' samples. The specimen sequenced was blood.

Here the CDR3 reads CASSLGPGQGGRDTEAFF. The CDR3 bases are TGCGCCAGCAGCTTGGGGCCGGGACAGGGGGGAAGGGACACTGAAGCTTTCTTT. The chain recombines TRBV5-1 with TRBJ1-1; TRBD1 matches at 11 bases. CDR3 size: 18 residues. Unmatched junction bases numbered 10, after V lost 0 bases and J lost 3 bases. Germline CDR1 reads SGHRS; CDR2 reads YFSETQ.